This entry lists 21 T cell receptor beta chains sequenced from one sample in a study of CD4+ T cells in melanoma. Sequenced by immunoSEQ multiplex PCR; TCRdb stores in-frame clones only, minus some. The sample records about 15,000 clones, over 70% being singletons. The sample consisted of cells from a culture (not recorded whether cultured in vitro). Source of these receptors: a human donor with melanoma.

This clone was seen a few times. This chain links TRBV4-1 with TRBJ1-5, with D hard to call. Per germline, CDR1 MGHRA and CDR2 YSYEKL. The CDR3 extends over 16 amino acids. With 0 bases removed from V and 4 bases from J, the gap between germline ends came to 13 bases. CDR3 nucleotides: TGCGCCAGCAGCCAAGACGGCGGATTCGGGAATCAGCCCCAGCATTTT. Protein sequence: CASSQDGGFGNQPQHF.

The genes are TRBV6-5 and TRBJ1-1, with 9 bases aligning to TRBD1. Germline assignment: CDR1 MNHEY and CDR2 SVGAGI. J was trimmed by 4 bases and V by 8 bases; bases with no gene match: 8. There are 14 residues in the CDR3. CDR3 bases: TGTGCCAGCGTCTTCCGACAGGGGGTCACTGAAGCTTTCTTT. It encodes CASVFRQGVTEAFF.

The chain recombines TRBV6-5 with TRBJ1-1; D is uncertain. CDR3 length: 15 amino acids. Germline V gives CDR1 MNHEY, CDR2 SVGAGI. Trimming removed 0 bases at V and 2 bases at J, with 10 bases between. The CDR3: CASSYSGLPNTEAFF. CDR3 in DNA: TGTGCCAGCAGTTACTCCGGCCTACCTAACACTGAAGCTTTCTTT.

V usage is TRBV5-5 and J usage is TRBJ2-1, with TRBD2 matching 9 bases. The J segment lost 3 bases and the V segment lost 3 bases, leaving 10 bases of the junction unmatched. The length of the CDR3 is 17 residues. Germline CDR1 is SGHKS and CDR2 is YYEKEE (reference sequence). Written as DNA, the CDR3 is TGTGCCAGCAGCTGGTACTTAGCGGGGGCCGTCTACAATGAGCAGTTCTTC. This gives the protein CASSWYLAGAVYNEQFF.

This chain joins TRBV5-1 and TRBJ1-3, with D possibly being TRBD1 (5 bases). This CDR3 has 15 residues. CDR1 and CDR2 (germline): SGHRS, YFSETQ. The ends were cut back, 2 bases at V and 4 bases at J, with 13 bases in the middle. This chain's CDR3 is CASSLNQGSGNTIYF. CDR3 sequence (DNA): TGCGCCAGCAGCTTAAATCAGGGATCGGGAAACACCATATATTTT.

There are a few counts of this clone. The chain uses TRBV19 and TRBJ2-7; 10 bases agree with TRBD1. This CDR3 is 17 amino acids long. With 6 bases clipped from V and 0 bases from J, the junction kept 11 bases outside the gene matches. The V gene's germline CDR1 is LNHDA and CDR2 SQIVND (reference sequence). CDR3 protein: CASSRDRGSWGSYEQYF. The CDR3 nucleotides read TGTGCCAGTAGCAGGGACAGGGGTTCCTGGGGCTCCTACGAGCAGTACTTC.

V is TRBV20-1 and J is TRBJ1-5; D unclear. Looked up from germline, CDR1 is DFQATT and CDR2 is SNEGSKA (reference sequence). Between the trimmed V and J ends, which lost 2 bases and 11 bases, there was a span of 10 bases. The CDR3 sequence is 11 residues long. This CDR3 is CSARSGRAQHF. As DNA, the CDR3 is TGCAGTGCTAGAAGCGGCCGGGCCCAGCATTTT.

CDR3 sequence reads: CASSLALGRDNEQFF. CDR3 sequence (DNA): TGTGCCAGCAGCTTAGCTCTAGGAAGGGACAATGAGCAGTTCTTC. The chain carries TRBV11-2 and TRBJ2-1, with D unclear. Germline V gene lookup returns CDR1 SGHAT and CDR2 FQNNGV. V lost 1 base and J lost 5, with 12 bases in between. The CDR3 length is 15 residues.

The rearrangement joins TRBV4-1 to TRBJ2-5; the D is unclear. Trimming stripped 1 base from V and 4 bases from J, with 13 bases between. CDR1 and CDR2 (germline): MGHRA, YSYEKL. The CDR3 is made up of 15 amino acids. CDR3 bases: TGCGCCAGCAGCCAAGCCGTCCTGCGGCCAGAGACCCAGTACTTC. It translates to CASSQAVLRPETQYF.

This clone was detected once. CDR3 loop: CASSSWDRGSTGELFF. CDR3 nucleotides: TGTGCCAGCAGTTCCTGGGACAGGGGATCCACCGGGGAGCTGTTTTTT. The chain joins TRBV27 to TRBJ2-2, with 10 bases that match TRBD1. V shed 4 bases and J 4 bases; nucleotides not matched to a gene: 6. Germline CDR1 reads MNHEY; CDR2 reads SMNVEV (reference sequence). This CDR3 has 16 residues.

The chain uses TRBV29-1 and TRBJ1-1; 8 bases line up with TRBD1. Trimming took 7 bases from V and 5 from J; bases not matched to a gene: 9. The germline V gene encodes CDR1 SQVTM and CDR2 ANQGSEA. The CDR3 covers 13 residues. The CDR3 spells CSARTGRATEAFF. CDR3 nucleotides: TGCAGCGCCCGGACAGGGCGGGCGACTGAAGCTTTCTTT.

The chain uses TRBV11-2 and TRBJ1-5; D might be TRBD1 (5 bases). Germline V gives CDR1 SGHAT, CDR2 FQNNGV. The V end lost 0 bases, the J end lost 7 bases, and 13 bases lay between the germline ends. The CDR3 runs to 15 residues. CDR3 amino acids: CASSLDGGKGQPQHF. CDR3 nucleotides: TGTGCCAGCAGCTTAGACGGGGGGAAAGGACAGCCCCAGCATTTT.

This clone was seen a handful of times. The V gene is TRBV27, the J gene TRBJ2-5, with D perhaps TRBD2 (6 bases). Germline V gene sequence: CDR1 MNHEY, CDR2 SMNVEV (reference sequence). V lost 4 bases and J lost 1, with 10 bases in between. This CDR3 contains 14 residues. CDR3 residues: CASSSRGIQETQYF. CDR3 DNA: TGTGCCAGCAGTTCTCGGGGGATCCAAGAGACCCAGTACTTC.

The chain employs TRBV2 and TRBJ1-2; a weak D match, TRBD1 (5 bases). V lost 6 bases and J lost 5, with 16 bases in between. The CDR3 contains 14 residues. Germline CDR1 reads SNHLY; CDR2 reads FYNNEI. The CDR3, as DNA: TGTGCCAGCAGGGCCGCGGGGGGACGGTATGGCTACACCTTC. Translation gives CASRAAGGRYGYTF.

The gene calls are TRBV7-2 and TRBJ1-2, with 8 bases matching TRBD1. The ends lost 5 bases at V and 4 bases at J; junction bases unmatched: 15. Looked up from germline, CDR1 is SGHTA and CDR2 is FQGNSA. The CDR3 spans 17 residues. The CDR3 DNA follows: TGTGCCAGCAGCAGCGTAAAGGACAGGGTCGGCTCCTATGGCTACACCTTC. It is translated as CASSSVKDRVGSYGYTF.

Only one count was recorded for this clone. The J gene is TRBJ1-4, the V gene TRBV18, with a weak D call TRBD1 (6 bases). V gave up 5 bases and J gave up 0 bases, with 19 bases separating them. This CDR3 is 18 amino acids long. The germline CDR1 and CDR2 sequences are KGHSH and LQKENI. This chain's CDR3 is CASSFKWGQLSTNEKLFF. The CDR3 region has the DNA TGTGCCAGCTCATTCAAGTGGGGACAACTATCAACTAATGAAAAACTGTTTTTT.

The V call is TRBV11-2, the J call TRBJ1-4; a possible D gene is TRBD1 (6 bases). The V gene's germline CDR1 is SGHAT and CDR2 FQNNGV. The CDR3 covers 14 residues. V shed 5 bases and J shed 7 bases, with 14 bases lying between them. CDR3 residues: CASSPGTISEKLFF. The CDR3 region has the DNA TGTGCCAGCAGCCCTGGGACAATAAGTGAAAAACTGTTTTTT.

The CDR3: CASTRGQDNTEAFF. As DNA, the CDR3 is TGTGCCAGCACCAGAGGACAGGACAACACTGAAGCTTTCTTT. J is TRBJ1-1 and V is TRBV2; 7 positions match TRBD1. V lost 7 bases to trimming and J lost 2 bases; unmatched junction nucleotides: 7. The V gene's germline CDR1 is SNHLY and CDR2 FYNNEI. This CDR3 contains 14 residues.

The rearrangement links TRBV7-3 to TRBJ1-6; D gene uncertain. Germline lookup yields CDR1 SGHTA and CDR2 FQGTGA. The CDR3 sequence is 14 residues long. Trimming cost V 0 bases and J 7 bases, with 7 bases left between them. CDR3 residues: CASSLTPGNSPLHF. As DNA, the CDR3 is TGTGCCAGCAGCTTAACTCCGGGGAATTCACCCCTCCACTTT.

This clone was seen only once. The rearrangement links TRBV13 to TRBJ2-1; possible D gene TRBD1, 5 bases. Germline loops: CDR1 PRHDT, CDR2 FYEKMQ (reference sequence). With 1 base removed from V and 0 bases from J, the gap between germline ends came to 19 bases. The CDR3 totals 19 residues. The CDR3 sequence: CASSLDPGYSISSYNEQFF. The CDR3, as DNA: TGTGCCAGCAGCTTAGATCCAGGGTACAGTATAAGCTCCTACAATGAGCAGTTCTTC.

The chain recombines TRBV5-4 with TRBJ2-5, with no clear D. Germline CDR1 reads SGHNT; CDR2 reads YYREEE (reference sequence). V was trimmed by 0 bases and J by 3 bases, leaving 6 bases between them. The CDR3 extends over 13 amino acids. The CDR3 nucleotides read TGTGCCAGCAGCTTGGCCAGAGAAGAGACCCAGTACTTC. Translated: CASSLAREETQYF. Using reference TRBV5-4 and TRBJ2-5 for the parts outside the CDR3, the full variable domain is ETGVTQSPTHLIKTRGQQVTLRCSSQSGHNTVSWYQQALGQGPQFIFQYYREEENGRGNFPPRFSGLQFPNYSSELNVNALELDDSALYLCASSLAREETQYFGPGTRLLVL.